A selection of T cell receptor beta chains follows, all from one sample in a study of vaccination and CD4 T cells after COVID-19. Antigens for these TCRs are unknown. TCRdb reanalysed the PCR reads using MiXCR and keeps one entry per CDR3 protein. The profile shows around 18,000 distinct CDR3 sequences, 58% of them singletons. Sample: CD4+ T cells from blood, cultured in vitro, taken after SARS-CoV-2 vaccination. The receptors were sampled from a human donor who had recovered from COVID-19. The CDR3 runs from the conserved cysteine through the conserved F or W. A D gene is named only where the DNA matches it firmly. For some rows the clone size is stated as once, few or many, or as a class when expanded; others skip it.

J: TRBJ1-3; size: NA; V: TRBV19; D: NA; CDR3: CASSRDGRDTIYF; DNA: TGTGCCAGTAGTAGGGACGGTCGGGACACCATATATTTT
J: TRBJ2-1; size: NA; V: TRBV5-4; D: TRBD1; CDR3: CASSLPGTGAYNEQFF; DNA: TGTGCCAGCAGCTTACCCGGGACAGGGGCCTACAATGAGCAGTTCTTC
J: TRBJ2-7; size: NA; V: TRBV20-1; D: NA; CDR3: CSAILLDSAYEQYF; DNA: TGCAGTGCTATACTACTGGACAGTGCCTACGAGCAGTACTTC
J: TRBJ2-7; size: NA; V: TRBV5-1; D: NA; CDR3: CASSGGTPGVHEQYF; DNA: TGCGCCAGCAGCGGCGGGACACCTGGGGTCCACGAGCAGTACTTC
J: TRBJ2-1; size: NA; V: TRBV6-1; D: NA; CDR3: CASRQDPTGNEQFF; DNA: TGTGCCAGCAGGCAGGACCCGACGGGCAATGAGCAGTTCTTC
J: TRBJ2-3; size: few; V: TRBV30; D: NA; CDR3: CAWSVRGTDTQYF; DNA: TGTGCCTGGAGTGTACGTGGCACAGATACGCAGTATTTT
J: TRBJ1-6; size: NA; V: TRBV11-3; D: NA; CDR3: CASNDRNLNSPLHF; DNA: TGTGCCAGTAATGACAGAAACCTTAATTCACCCCTCCACTTT
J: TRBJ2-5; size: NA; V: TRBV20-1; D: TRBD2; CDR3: CSARYSGRETQYF; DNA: TGCAGTGCTAGATATAGCGGGAGGGAGACCCAGTACTTC
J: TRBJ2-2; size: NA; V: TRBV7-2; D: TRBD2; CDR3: CASRSSGAGGRTGELFF; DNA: TGTGCCAGCAGGAGTAGCGGGGCCGGAGGAAGGACCGGGGAGCTGTTTTTT
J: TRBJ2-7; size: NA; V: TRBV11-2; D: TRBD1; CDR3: CASSLDQGQGIQYEQYF; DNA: TGTGCCAGCAGCTTAGATCAAGGACAGGGGATACAATACGAGCAGTACTTC
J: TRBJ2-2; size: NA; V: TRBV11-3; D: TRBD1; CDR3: CASSSRQGNTGELFF; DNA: TGTGCCAGCAGCTCGCGACAGGGTAACACCGGGGAGCTGTTTTTT
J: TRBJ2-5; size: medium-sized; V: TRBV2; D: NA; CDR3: CASSEGVARYQETQYF; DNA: TGTGCCAGCAGTGAAGGGGTAGCGAGGTACCAAGAGACCCAGTACTTC
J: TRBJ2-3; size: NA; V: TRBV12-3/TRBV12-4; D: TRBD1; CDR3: CASSVGTGEYF; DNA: TGTGCCAGCAGTGTCGGGACAGGGGAGTATTTT
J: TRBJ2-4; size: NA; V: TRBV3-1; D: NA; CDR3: CASSPVMGSIQYF; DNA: TGTGCCAGCAGCCCTGTGATGGGAAGCATTCAGTACTTC
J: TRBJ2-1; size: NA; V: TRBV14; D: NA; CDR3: CASSQASPYNEQFF; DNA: TGTGCCAGCAGCCAAGCGTCTCCCTACAATGAGCAGTTCTTC
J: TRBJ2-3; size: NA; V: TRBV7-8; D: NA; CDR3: CASSLAGYRTDTQYF; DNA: TGTGCCAGCAGCTTAGCAGGATATAGGACAGATACGCAGTATTTT
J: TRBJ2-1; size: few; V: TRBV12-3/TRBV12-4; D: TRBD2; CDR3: CASSIGLEGLGKQFF; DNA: TGTGCCAGCAGCATCGGACTAGAGGGGTTAGGAAAGCAGTTCTTC
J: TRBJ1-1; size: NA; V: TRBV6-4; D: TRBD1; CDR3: CASRQGVDTEAFF; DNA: TGTGCCAGCAGACAGGGGGTGGACACTGAAGCTTTCTTT
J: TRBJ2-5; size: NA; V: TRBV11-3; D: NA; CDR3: CASSLRLHVQGSETQYF; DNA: TGTGCCAGCAGCCTCAGATTACACGTCCAGGGGTCAGAGACCCAGTACTTC
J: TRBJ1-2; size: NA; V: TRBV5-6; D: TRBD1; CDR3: CASSLQQGVGGYTF; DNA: TGTGCCAGCAGCTTGCAACAGGGGGTAGGTGGCTACACCTTC
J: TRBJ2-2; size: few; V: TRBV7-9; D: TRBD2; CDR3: CASSGASGNSGELFF; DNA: TGTGCCAGCAGTGGGGCTAGCGGGAACTCCGGGGAGCTGTTTTTT
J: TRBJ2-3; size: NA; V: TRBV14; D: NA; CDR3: CASSPRSGFTDTQYF; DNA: TGTGCCAGCAGCCCACGGTCCGGATTCACAGATACGCAGTATTTT
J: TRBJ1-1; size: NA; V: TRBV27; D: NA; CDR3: CASSLKGEAFF; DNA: TGTGCCAGCAGTTTAAAGGGAGAAGCTTTCTTT
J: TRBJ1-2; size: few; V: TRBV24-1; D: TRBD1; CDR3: CATSARQGIHGYTF; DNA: TGTGCCACCAGTGCGAGACAGGGTATACATGGCTACACCTTC
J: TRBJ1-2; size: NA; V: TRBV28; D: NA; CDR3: CASRREIGGYGYTF; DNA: TGTGCCAGCAGACGCGAGATTGGGGGCTATGGCTACACCTTC
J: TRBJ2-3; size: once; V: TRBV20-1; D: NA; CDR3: CSANRQATDTQYF; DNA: TGCAGTGCAAACCGACAGGCCACAGATACGCAGTATTTT
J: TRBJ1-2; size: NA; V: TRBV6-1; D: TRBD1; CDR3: CASGDRVEGYTF; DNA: TGTGCCAGCGGGGACAGGGTCGAAGGCTACACCTTC
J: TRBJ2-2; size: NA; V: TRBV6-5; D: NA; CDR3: CASSSPVGALSGELFF; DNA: TGTGCCAGCAGTTCCCCCGTGGGGGCCCTTTCCGGGGAGCTGTTTTTT
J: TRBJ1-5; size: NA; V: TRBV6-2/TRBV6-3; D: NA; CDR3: CASGMGQGFDSNQPQHF; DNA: TGTGCCAGCGGGATGGGACAAGGCTTCGATAGCAATCAGCCCCAGCATTTT
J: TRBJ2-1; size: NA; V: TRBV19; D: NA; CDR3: CASRSDRSSYNEQFF; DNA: TGTGCCAGTAGGAGTGACAGAAGCTCCTACAATGAGCAGTTCTTC
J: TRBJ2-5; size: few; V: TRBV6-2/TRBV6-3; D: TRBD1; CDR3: CASSNRQGSRETQYF; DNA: TGTGCCAGCAGTAACCGACAGGGGAGTCGGGAGACCCAGTACTTC
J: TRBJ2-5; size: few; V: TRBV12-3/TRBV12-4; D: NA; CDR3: CASSRDTQETQYF; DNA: TGTGCCAGCAGCCGGGACACGCAAGAGACCCAGTACTTC
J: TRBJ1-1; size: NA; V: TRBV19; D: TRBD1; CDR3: CASSNRGGNTEAFF; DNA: TGTGCCAGTAGTAACAGGGGGGGGAACACTGAAGCTTTCTTT
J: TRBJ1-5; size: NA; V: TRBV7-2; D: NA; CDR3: CASSFRAGWDNQPQHF; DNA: TGTGCCAGCAGCTTTAGGGCAGGGTGGGACAATCAGCCCCAGCATTTT
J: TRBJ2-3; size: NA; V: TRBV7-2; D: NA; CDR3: CASSLRWGDTQYF; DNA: TGTGCCAGCAGCTTACGCTGGGGAGATACGCAGTATTTT
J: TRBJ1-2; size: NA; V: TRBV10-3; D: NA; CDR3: CAISGGGDSNYGYTF; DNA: TGTGCCATCAGTGGAGGAGGGGACTCTAACTATGGCTACACCTTC
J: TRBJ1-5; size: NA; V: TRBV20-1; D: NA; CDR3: CSANQGEGQPQHF; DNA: TGCAGTGCTAATCAGGGAGAAGGTCAGCCCCAGCATTTT
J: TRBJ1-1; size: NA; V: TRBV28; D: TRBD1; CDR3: CASSLTRDRGAEAFF; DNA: TGTGCCAGCAGCTTGACCCGGGACAGGGGGGCTGAAGCTTTCTTT
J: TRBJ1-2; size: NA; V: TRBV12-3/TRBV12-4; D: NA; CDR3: CASSQGQYGYTF; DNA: TGTGCCAGCAGTCAAGGACAGTATGGCTACACCTTC
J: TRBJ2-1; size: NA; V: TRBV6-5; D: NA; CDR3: CASSYPAGDNEQFF; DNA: TGTGCCAGCAGTTACCCGGCAGGCGACAATGAGCAGTTCTTC
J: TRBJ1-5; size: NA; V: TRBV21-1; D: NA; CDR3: CASHLGGRYSNQPQHF; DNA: TGTGCCAGCCATTTAGGGGGACGGTATAGCAATCAGCCCCAGCATTTT